The rows below give T cell receptor beta chains drawn from one sample of a study of graft-versus-host responses after intestinal transplantation. Assay used: immunoSEQ multiplex PCR; TCRdb lists only in-frame clones, some missing. This table holds 90,000 to 120,000 clones, about 88% found once. These receptors lack a known antigen. Source: unstimulated CD4+ T cells sorted from spleen or lymph node cells, taken before intestinal transplant. These receptors came from a human donor who received an intestinal transplant. CDR3s include the opening cysteine and the closing phenylalanine or tryptophan. The D gene is left open where the match is weak. Clone size is shown for a subset of rows, as once, few, many or a class of expanded clone.

J | D | size | V | DNA | CDR3
TRBJ2-7 | - | - | TRBV18 | TGTGCCAGCTCACCAAGAGACGGCAGGGGCTACGAGCAGTACTTC | CASSPRDGRGYEQYF
TRBJ1-4 | - | - | TRBV2 | TGTGCCAGCAGTGCGAGGCCGCTCACAACTAATGAAAAACTGTTTTTT | CASSARPLTTNEKLFF
TRBJ2-5 | TRBD1 | - | TRBV29-1 | TGCAGCGTTGTCGTTTTCCCGACAGGGACAGAGACCCAGTACTTC | CSVVVFPTGTETQYF
TRBJ2-2 | - | once | TRBV2 | TGTGCCAGCCTTGTGGGTGGGATAGCTCTGAACACCGGGGAGCTGTTTTTT | CASLVGGIALNTGELFF
TRBJ2-6 | - | - | TRBV7-3 | TGTGCCAGCAGCTTAGAGTCGGGCACTACCTTCTCTGGGGCCAACGTCCTGACTTTC | CASSLESGTTFSGANVLTF
TRBJ2-7 | - | - | TRBV6-5 | TGTGCCAGCAGATTGGCTCCCGCCTCCTCCTACGAGCAGTACTTC | CASRLAPASSYEQYF
TRBJ2-5 | TRBD2 | once | TRBV5-1 | TGCGCCAGCAGCTCCCTAGCGGGAGGGGGAGAGACCCAGTACTTC | CASSSLAGGGETQYF
TRBJ2-7 | TRBD2 | - | TRBV11-2 | TGTGCCAGCAGTCCGTATAGCGGGGCGTCCTACGAGCAGTACTTC | CASSPYSGASYEQYF
TRBJ1-5 | - | - | TRBV5-1 | TGCGCCAGCAGCTTTGAGGGTCGAGGTCAGCCCCAGCATTTT | CASSFEGRGQPQHF
TRBJ1-1 | - | - | TRBV9 | TGTGCCAGCAGCGTAGAGGGGTCGGACACTGAAGCTTTCTTT | CASSVEGSDTEAFF
TRBJ1-2 | TRBD1 | - | TRBV12-5 | TGTGCTAGTGGTTTGAACCGGGACAGGTTACCCTATGGCTACACCTTC | CASGLNRDRLPYGYTF
TRBJ2-1 | TRBD2 | - | TRBV19 | TGTGCCAGTAGTATGAGGACTAGCGGGGACAATGAGCAGTTCTTC | CASSMRTSGDNEQFF
TRBJ2-1 | TRBD2 | once | TRBV5-1 | TGCGCCAGCACTCGGACTAGCGGGGGGGCCGATTTGTCCTACAATGAGCAGTTCTTC | CASTRTSGGADLSYNEQFF
TRBJ1-6 | TRBD1 | - | TRBV10-3 | TGTGCCATCAGTGAGTCAGCGGGACAGGGCACTTCACCCCTCCACTTT | CAISESAGQGTSPLHF
TRBJ1-2 | TRBD1 | - | TRBV18 | TGTGCCAGCTCACAAGAAACAGGGGTAGGGTATGGCTACACCTTC | CASSQETGVGYGYTF
TRBJ2-1 | TRBD2 | - | TRBV4-1 | TGCGCCAGCAGCCAAGATTGGTTTGGCGGGAGATTGGCCAATGAGCAGTTCTTC | CASSQDWFGGRLANEQFF
TRBJ2-7 | - | - | TRBV5-1 | TGCGCCAGCAGCGCCGCGGAGGATGTCTACGAGCAGTACTTC | CASSAAEDVYEQYF
TRBJ2-7 | - | - | TRBV7-6 | TGTGCCAGCAGCTTGAATCTAGCGACCGAGCAGTACTTC | CASSLNLATEQYF
TRBJ1-5 | - | - | TRBV4-2 | TGTGCCAGCAGCCAAGGGGGCGCCGGGCAGCCCCAGCATTTT | CASSQGGAGQPQHF
TRBJ2-5 | - | - | TRBV9 | TGTGCCAGCAGCGGACCAGGGGGGGCCGAGACCCAGTACTTC | CASSGPGGAETQYF
TRBJ1-4 | TRBD1 | - | TRBV19 | TGTGCCAGTAGTACAGGACAGGTCGTACCTGAAAAACTGTTTTTT | CASSTGQVVPEKLFF
TRBJ1-1 | - | - | TRBV25-1 | TGTGCCAGCAGTCAGGCGATGAACACTGAAGCTTTCTTT | CASSQAMNTEAFF
TRBJ2-3 | - | - | TRBV18 | TGTGCCAGCCTCACAGGAGTTGGGGGCACAGATACGCAGTATTTT | CASLTGVGGTDTQYF
TRBJ2-7 | TRBD2 | - | TRBV7-9 | TGTGCCAGCAGCGAACTAGCGGGAGATCCCTACGAGCAGTACTTC | CASSELAGDPYEQYF
TRBJ1-2 | - | once | TRBV2 | TGTGCCAGCGGGCGAGAAAATGGCTACACCTTC | CASGRENGYTF
TRBJ1-6 | - | - | TRBV4-1 | TGCGCCAGCAGCCAATTTCAATTCGGTTCACCCCTCCACTTT | CASSQFQFGSPLHF
TRBJ2-7 | - | - | TRBV12-2 | TGTGCAAGTCGCTTGAAGGGGACTTACGAGCAGTACTTC | CASRLKGTYEQYF
TRBJ1-2 | TRBD1 | - | TRBV6-1 | TGTGCCAGCACCAGGACAGGGGGCGTCGACTATGGCTACACCTTC | CASTRTGGVDYGYTF
TRBJ1-2 | TRBD1 | - | TRBV6-1 | TGTGCCAGCAGAAAGGATCGGGACAGGGGGGATGGCTACACCTTC | CASRKDRDRGDGYTF
TRBJ1-2 | - | - | TRBV6-5 | TGTGCCAGCAGCGCACGCGTCGCAGCTAACTATGGCTACACCTTC | CASSARVAANYGYTF
TRBJ2-1 | - | - | TRBV19 | TGTGCCAGTAGTATAGACTTCCCTAATTTGAGGATCAATGAGCAGTTCTTC | CASSIDFPNLRINEQFF
TRBJ1-5 | TRBD1 | - | TRBV5-6 | TGTGCCAGCAGCTTCAGGGACAGGGGTAATCAGCCCCAGCATTTT | CASSFRDRGNQPQHF
TRBJ2-1 | TRBD2 | - | TRBV28 | TGTGCCAGCAGTTCCACGACTAGCGGGTTGGGTGGGTACAATGAGCAGTTCTTC | CASSSTTSGLGGYNEQFF
TRBJ2-7 | TRBD2 | - | TRBV27 | TGTGCCAGCAGTGGAACAGCTAGCGGGAGTTCCTACGAGCAGTACTTC | CASSGTASGSSYEQYF
TRBJ2-1 | TRBD1 | - | TRBV6-1 | TGTGCCAGCAAGCTGGACAGGGGGCGCTTCGAGCAGTTCTTC | CASKLDRGRFEQFF
TRBJ1-6 | - | - | TRBV5-1 | TGCGCCAGCAGCTTAAACTCTGGCAGGTATAATTCACCCCTCCACTTT | CASSLNSGRYNSPLHF
TRBJ2-2 | - | - | TRBV5-4 | TGTGCCAGCAGCTTGGGTAGATCCCCGAACACCGGGGAGCTGTTTTTT | CASSLGRSPNTGELFF
TRBJ1-4 | TRBD1 | - | TRBV28 | TGTGCCAGCACACAAACCCCTGGGGGGACAGGAGAGAATGAAAAACTGTTTTTT | CASTQTPGGTGENEKLFF
TRBJ2-5 | TRBD2 | - | TRBV7-6 | TGTGCCAGCAGCTTTGGGGGGGGACAAGAGACCCAGTACTTC | CASSFGGGQETQYF
TRBJ2-5 | TRBD1 | - | TRBV19 | TGTGCCAGTAGTAGGTGGGGGACAGGTCAAGAGACCCAGTACTTC | CASSRWGTGQETQYF
TRBJ1-6 | - | - | TRBV2 | TGTGCCAGCAGGGGAGAGGTAGGGTCACCCCTCCACTTT | CASRGEVGSPLHF
TRBJ1-4 | - | - | TRBV10-3 | TGTGCCACCTATTCGGAAGGGGGTGAAAAACTGTTTTTT | CATYSEGGEKLFF
TRBJ1-3 | TRBD1 | few | TRBV5-4 | TGTGCCAGCAGCTTGGGACAGGGGGCTGGAAACACCATATATTTT | CASSLGQGAGNTIYF
TRBJ1-1 | - | - | TRBV27 | TGTGCCAGCAGAACCTCGGGGGGGACTGAAGCTTTCTTT | CASRTSGGTEAFF
TRBJ2-5 | - | - | TRBV29-1 | TGCAGCGTTGAAGCGAGTACAGGTTGGATGGAGACCCAGTACTTC | CSVEASTGWMETQYF
TRBJ2-3 | TRBD2 | - | TRBV15 | TGTGCCACCAGCAGAGCGGTAGCGGGGGGTACAGATACGCAGTATTTT | CATSRAVAGGTDTQYF
TRBJ2-7 | TRBD2 | - | TRBV9 | TGTGCCAGCAGCGTAGATCGGGGGGGCAGAGACGAGCAGTACTTC | CASSVDRGGRDEQYF
TRBJ1-4 | - | few | TRBV6-1 | TGTGCCAGCAGTCCGGAACCAAATGAAAAACTGTTTTTT | CASSPEPNEKLFF
TRBJ1-1 | - | - | TRBV13 | TGTGCCAGCAGCTTAGGAGACAGAATGAACACTGAAGCTTTCTTT | CASSLGDRMNTEAFF
TRBJ1-5 | TRBD1 | - | TRBV5-6 | TGTGCCAGCAGCGCGGGGGGACAGGGGCCAAATAGCAATCAGCCCCAGCATTTT | CASSAGGQGPNSNQPQHF
TRBJ2-7 | TRBD1 | - | TRBV5-1 | TGCGCCAGCAGCTTGGCAGGGACAGGGTACTACGAGCAGTACTTC | CASSLAGTGYYEQYF
TRBJ2-5 | TRBD1 | once | TRBV18 | TGTGCCAGCTCACCACGGCAGGGGGCGGAAGAGACCCAGTACTTC | CASSPRQGAEETQYF
TRBJ2-7 | TRBD1 | - | TRBV5-1 | TGCGCCAGCAGCTTGGGGGGACAGCCTCGGACCTACGAGCAGTACTTC | CASSLGGQPRTYEQYF
TRBJ2-7 | - | - | TRBV6-5 | TGTGCCAGCAGCCCGGGGCAGACAGCCTACGAGCAGTACTTC | CASSPGQTAYEQYF
TRBJ2-1 | TRBD2 | - | TRBV10-3 | TGTGCCATCAGTGAGACCCTAGCGGGAGCTGGGGACAATGAGCAGTTCTTC | CAISETLAGAGDNEQFF